This T cell receptor beta chain was found in a study of blood T cell repertoires in COVID-19. Study in general: Both acute and convalescent COVID-19 samples were obtained from the United States, Italy and Spain.

Some clones are missing from TCRdb's copy, which holds only in-frame ones; the method was immunoSEQ multiplex PCR. The sample holds about 360,000 clones, approximately 87% seen once. This clone was counted between two and nine times. Trimming removed 2 bases from V and 8 bases from J, with 19 bases in between. The germline gives CDR1 SGHRS, CDR2 YFSETQ. The CDR3 has 15 amino acids. In terms of age and location, participants ranged from roughly 18 to 90 years and lived in about 25 US areas. The receptor was derived from a man between 40 and 49 years old in a cohort exposed to, infected with or recovered from COVID-19 (not recorded which). The sequenced sample was PBMCs or T cells enriched from blood (not recorded which). V gene TRBV5-1 combines with J gene TRBJ1-2, with D perhaps TRBD1 (5 bases). As DNA, the CDR3 is TGCGCCAGCAGCTTTTCCGGGACTCAGGCGGGCGGCTACACCTTC. This encodes CASSFSGTQAGGYTF.